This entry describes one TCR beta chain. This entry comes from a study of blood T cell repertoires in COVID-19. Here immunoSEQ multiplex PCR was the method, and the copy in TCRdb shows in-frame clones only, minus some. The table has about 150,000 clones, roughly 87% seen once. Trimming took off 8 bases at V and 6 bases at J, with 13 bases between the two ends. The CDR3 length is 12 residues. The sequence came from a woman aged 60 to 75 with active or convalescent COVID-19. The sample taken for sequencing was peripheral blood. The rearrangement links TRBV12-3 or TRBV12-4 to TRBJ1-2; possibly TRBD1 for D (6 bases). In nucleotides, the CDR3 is TGTGCCAGCGAAAGTAGGGGGAATGGCTACACCTTC. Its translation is CASESRGNGYTF.